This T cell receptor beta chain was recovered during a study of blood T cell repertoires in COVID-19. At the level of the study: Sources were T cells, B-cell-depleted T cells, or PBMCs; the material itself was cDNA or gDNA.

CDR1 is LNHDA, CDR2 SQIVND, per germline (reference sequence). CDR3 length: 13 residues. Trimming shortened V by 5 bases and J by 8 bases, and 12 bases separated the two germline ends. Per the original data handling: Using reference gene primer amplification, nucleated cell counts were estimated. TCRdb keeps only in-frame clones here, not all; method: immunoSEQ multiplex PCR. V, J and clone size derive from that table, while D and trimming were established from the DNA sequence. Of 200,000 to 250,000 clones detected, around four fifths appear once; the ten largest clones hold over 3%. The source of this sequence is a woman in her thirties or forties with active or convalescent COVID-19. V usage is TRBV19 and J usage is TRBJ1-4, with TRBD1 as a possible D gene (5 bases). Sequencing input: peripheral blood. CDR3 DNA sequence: TGTGCCAGTAGTGGTCAGGGTTTCGAAAAACTGTTTTTT. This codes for CASSGQGFEKLFF.